Sequencing of this T cell receptor beta chain was carried out in a study of metastatic and nonmetastatic thyroid tumors. Across the study: Comparison of repertoires was carried out across blood and tumor or nodule tissue from malignant and benign thyroid patients. Study results and caveats: Relative to benign nodules, malignant thyroid tumors were reportedly characterized by significantly elevated TCR beta diversity in blood and tumor.

Prior to thyroid surgery, none of the patients had received any treatment. In germline, CDR1 is SGHKS, CDR2 YYEKEE (reference sequence). The CDR3 consists of 14 residues. V dropped 0 bases and J dropped 8 bases, with 13 bases sitting between them. Using MiXCR, TCRdb reanalyzed the PCR reads. The profile shows some 33,000 clones, about 15% of them singletons. This clone was seen repeatedly, ten times or more. Its antigen is still unknown. This TCR came from a male donor with papillary thyroid cancer or a benign thyroid nodule (not recorded which). Some clones in this sample may be carry-over from other donors' samples. V gene TRBV5-5 combines with J gene TRBJ2-3; a possible D gene is TRBD1 (5 bases). The sample was blood. CDR3 DNA: TGTGCCAGCAGCTTGGGACAGCCGGTCGTTACGCAGTATTTT. Its translation is CASSLGQPVVTQYF. Full variable domain (rest looked up from reference TRBV5-5 and TRBJ2-3): DAGVTQSPTHLIKTRGQQVTLRCSPISGHKSVSWYQQVLGQGPQFIFQYYEKEERGRGNFPDRFSARQFPNYSSELNVNALLLGDSALYLCASSLGQPVVTQYFGPGTRLTVL.